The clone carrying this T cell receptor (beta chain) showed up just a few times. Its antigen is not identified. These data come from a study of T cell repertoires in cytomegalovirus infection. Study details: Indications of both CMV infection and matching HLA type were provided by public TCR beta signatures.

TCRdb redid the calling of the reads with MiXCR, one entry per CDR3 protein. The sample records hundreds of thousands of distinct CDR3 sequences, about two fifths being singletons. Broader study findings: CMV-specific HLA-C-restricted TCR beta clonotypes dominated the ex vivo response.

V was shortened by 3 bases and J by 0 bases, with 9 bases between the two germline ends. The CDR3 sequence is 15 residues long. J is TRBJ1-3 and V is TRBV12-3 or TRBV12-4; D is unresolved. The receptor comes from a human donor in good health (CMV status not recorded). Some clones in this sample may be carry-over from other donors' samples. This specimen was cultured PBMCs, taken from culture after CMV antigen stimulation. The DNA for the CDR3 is TGTGCCAGCAGTTTTGGGCAGGTCTCTGGAAACACCATATATTTT. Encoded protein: CASSFGQVSGNTIYF.